Below are 8 T cell receptor beta chains sequenced from a single sample in a study of CD8 T cells in Susac syndrome. An input of roughly 0.45 to 1 ug of RNA was subjected to reverse transcription using random hexamers. One entry per CDR3 protein, called by TCRdb with MiXCR from the immunoSEQ multiplex PCR reads. The sample records 300,000 to 350,000 distinct CDR3 sequences, around 92% being singletons. Sequencing was carried out using CD4+ T cells from PBMCs. The receptors shown here come from a human donor with multiple sclerosis.

This sequence joins TRBV28 and TRBJ2-7; a possible D gene is TRBD1 (5 bases). This CDR3 has 14 amino acids. V was cut by 3 bases and J by 3 bases, with 12 bases left in between. The germline V gene encodes CDR1 MDHEN and CDR2 SYDVKM. CDR3: CASSLQGGLYEQYF. The CDR3 nucleotides read TGTGCCAGCAGTTTGCAGGGTGGTCTCTACGAGCAGTACTTC. The full variable domain, in which reference TRBV28 and TRBJ2-7 provide the parts outside the CDR3, is DVKVTQSSRYLVKRTGEKVFLECVQDMDHENMFWYRQDPGLGLRLIYFSYDVKMKEKGDIPEGYSVSREKKERFSLILESASTNQTSMYLCASSLQGGLYEQYFGPGTRLTVT.

V usage is TRBV18 and J usage is TRBJ2-2; D is undetermined. The CDR3 spans 15 residues. From germline, CDR1 is KGHSH and CDR2 LQKENI. V was pared by 2 bases and J by 0 bases, with 7 bases between. Here the CDR3 reads CASSPMTTNTGELFF. The CDR3 DNA reads as TGTGCCAGCTCACCAATGACAACGAACACCGGGGAGCTGTTTTTT.

The chain uses TRBV7-6 and TRBJ2-3, with 12 bases fitting TRBD2. The CDR3 has 14 amino acids. Germline V gene sequence: CDR1 SGHVS, CDR2 FNYEAQ. V lost 5 bases and J lost 7; bases outside the gene matches: 4. Written as DNA, the CDR3 is TGTGCCAGCAGCCAGGGACTAGCGGGTTATACGCAGTATTTT. It specifies CASSQGLAGYTQYF.

The chain uses TRBV5-1 and TRBJ2-7, with D possibly matching TRBD1 (6 bases). This CDR3 has 15 amino acids. The V and J ends lost 1 base and 4 bases respectively, with 15 bases between them. In germline, CDR1 is SGHRS, CDR2 YFSETQ. The CDR3 coding sequence is TGCGCCAGCAGCTTGTATGGACAGCGAAGTTACGAGCAGTACTTC. Translation: CASSLYGQRSYEQYF.

This chain uses TRBV12-3 or TRBV12-4 with TRBJ2-2; possible D gene TRBD2, 6 bases. This CDR3 comprises 15 residues. The V and J ends lost 3 bases and 4 bases respectively, with 12 bases between them. The CDR3 spells CASSLGSGVTGELFF. The CDR3 region has the DNA TGTGCCAGCAGTTTGGGTAGCGGAGTCACCGGGGAGCTGTTTTTT.

This clonotype was seen only once. This sequence joins TRBV4-2 and TRBJ2-7; 15 bases match TRBD2. V was clipped by 4 bases and J by 2 bases; unmatched bases: 12. CDR3 length equals 19 residues. Germline V gene data show CDR1 as LGHNA and CDR2 as YNFKEQ. The CDR3 DNA reads as TGTGCCAGCAGCCTCTCGTTGGGACTAGCGGGAGGCCAACCCTACGAGCAGTACTTC. As protein: CASSLSLGLAGGQPYEQYF.

The chain couples TRBV4-1 to TRBJ1-6, with D possibly matching TRBD1 (5 bases). The germline V and J ends were trimmed by 1 base and 6 bases, with 19 bases remaining between them. Germline assignment: CDR1 MGHRA and CDR2 YSYEKL. This CDR3 is built from 18 residues. For the CDR3, the DNA is TGCGCCAGCAGCCAAGCGGGCGGGGGTTCCCGTCGTAATTCACCCCTCCACTTT. Its translation: CASSQAGGGSRRNSPLHF.

The rearrangement links TRBV20-1 to TRBJ2-4, with 9 bases identical to TRBD1. The V gene's germline CDR1 is DFQATT and CDR2 SNEGSKA (reference sequence). J was trimmed by 7 bases and V by 5 bases; bases with no gene match: 12. This CDR3 contains 15 residues. The CDR3 DNA reads as TGCAGTGCTCTTCCCGGGACAGGGCGAGGGAACATTCAGTACTTC. Amino acid sequence: CSALPGTGRGNIQYF.